One sample yielded the 10 T cell receptor beta chains listed below, sequenced in a study of cytomegalovirus exposure and HLA in healthy donors. The PCR used 60 Vbeta and 13 Jbeta primers. Assay: immunoSEQ multiplex PCR; the TCRdb copy retains only in-frame clones and omits some. This repertoire shows fewer than 180,000 clones, roughly 80% found once; its top ten account for roughly 3.6%. The sample was PBMCs. These receptors all come from a human donor in good health.

This chain uses TRBV9 with TRBJ1-2, with D possibly matching TRBD1 (5 bases). Trimming shortened V by 8 bases and J by 0 bases, and 11 bases separated the two germline ends. This CDR3 is built from 13 residues. From germline, CDR1 is SGDLS and CDR2 YYNGEE. The CDR3 region has the DNA TGTGCCAGTACAGGTCTAGCTAACTATGGCTACACCTTC. Residues: CASTGLANYGYTF.

This clone occurred once. J is TRBJ2-3 and V is TRBV5-6, with D perhaps TRBD1 (6 bases). CDR3 length equals 17 residues. The germline V and J ends were trimmed by 0 bases and 0 bases, with 14 bases remaining between them. Germline V gives CDR1 SGHDT, CDR2 YYEEEE. The CDR3 here is CASSLATGLGSTDTQYF. The CDR3 DNA reads TGTGCCAGCAGCTTGGCGACAGGCCTGGGTAGCACAGATACGCAGTATTTT.

The J gene is TRBJ1-1, the V gene TRBV4-2; 8 bases align to TRBD1. This CDR3 region has 17 residues. Trimming removed 1 base from V and 7 bases from J; junction bases left unmatched: 14. Germline assignment: CDR1 LGHNA and CDR2 YNFKEQ. Here the CDR3 DNA reads TGTGCCAGCAGCCAAGGGCCACCCGGGACAGGTCGTCTTGAAGCTTTCTTT. It encodes CASSQGPPGTGRLEAFF.

This clone appeared once. One junction end does not reproduce the germline sequence, and a read error may be involved. The chain recombines TRBV30 with TRBJ1-2; possible D gene TRBD1, 6 bases. CDR1 and CDR2 from the germline V gene are GTSNPN and SVGIG (reference sequence). The CDR3 totals 18 residues. The CDR3 DNA reads as TGTGCCTGGAGTGACCTGTTGGGGGCCACCAATTCTCTAAATGGCTACCCCTTC. The encoded protein is CAWSDLLGATNSLNGYPF.

Written as DNA, the CDR3 is TGTGCCAGCAGTGTGCGTGACAGCACTTATGAGGAACTGTTTTTT. This codes for CASSVRDSTYEELFF. This chain joins TRBV27 and TRBJ1-4, with a possible D match to TRBD1 (5 bases). V was trimmed by 5 bases and J by 12 bases, leaving 22 bases between them. Looked up from germline, CDR1 is MNHEY and CDR2 is SMNVEV (reference sequence). The CDR3 is 15 residues long.

This clone was seen a handful of times. This rearrangement joins TRBV29-1 to TRBJ1-2, with D possibly being TRBD1 (5 bases). V was shortened by 4 bases and J by 8 bases, with 17 bases between the two germline ends. CDR1 is SQVTM and CDR2 is ANQGSEA in the germline V gene. The length of the CDR3 is 13 residues. The DNA for the CDR3 is TGCAGCGTTGTTCGCGGGGGTGGGGGAGGCTACACCTTC. This translates into CSVVRGGGGGYTF.

The chain recombines TRBV6-1 with TRBJ2-1; 9 bases map to TRBD2. CDR1 and CDR2 from the germline V gene are MNHNS and SASEGT. V trimming: 1 base; J trimming: 15 bases; junction bases outside the gene matches: 10. CDR3 length: 14 residues. CDR3: CASSEEGLARGGFF. DNA of the CDR3: TGTGCCAGCAGTGAAGAAGGACTAGCGAGGGGGGGGTTCTTC.

CDR3 DNA sequence: TGTGCCACCAGCGCCAGCTGGGAGGTTAGCTATGGCTACACCTTC. This gives the protein CATSASWEVSYGYTF. The chain carries TRBV15 and TRBJ1-2; no definite D call. The ends were cut back, 5 bases at V and 4 bases at J, with 17 bases in the middle. Germline V lookup: CDR1 LNHNV, CDR2 YYDKDF (reference sequence). CDR3 length: 15 amino acids.

The chain has TRBV7-6 and TRBJ2-2; maybe TRBD1 (5 bases). CDR1 is SGHVS, CDR2 FNYEAQ, per germline. Trimming stripped 0 bases from V and 5 bases from J, with 7 bases between. The length of the CDR3 is 14 residues. In DNA form, the CDR3 reads TGTGCCAGCAGCTTAGCGCGGACAACCGGGGAGCTGTTTTTT. Amino acids: CASSLARTTGELFF.

The V gene is TRBV7-2, the J gene TRBJ1-2; possible D gene TRBD1, 5 bases. The CDR3 sequence is 13 residues long. Trimming removed 3 bases from V and 4 bases from J, with 9 bases in between. The V gene's germline CDR1 is SGHTA and CDR2 FQGNSA. CDR3 nucleotides: TGTGCCAGCAGCTTTGACAGTATCTATGGCTACACCTTC. It specifies CASSFDSIYGYTF. The full variable domain, completed using reference TRBV7-2 and TRBJ1-2, is GAGVSQSPSNKVTEKGKDVELRCDPISGHTALYWYRQSLGQGLEFLIYFQGNSAPDKSGLPSDRFSAERTGGSVSTLTIQRTQQEDSAVYLCASSFDSIYGYTFGSGTRLTVV.